One TCR beta chain is described in this entry. What it binds is not known. The data were obtained in a study of human T cells and chemical hapten exposure. Study-level background: DPC (0.01%) was patch tested on the upper back and read at 6 days.

Documented time point: patch test 3, about 24 weeks after DPC sensitization. Regarding treatment: therapeutic diphenylcyclopropenone sensitization with weekly scalp DPC. Study-wide points: The number of TCRs above 1 in 1000 frequency did not change after DPC sensitization. Among expanded TCRs, significantly more large CDR3 similarity clusters formed than among controls.

Individual cDNA molecules had unique molecular identifiers attached to them by the library. MiXCR, run by TCRdb on the RACE reads, gives a single entry per CDR3 protein. The data contain 100,000 to 150,000 distinct CDR3 sequences, around 11% of them singletons. The receptor was isolated from a woman aged 50 to 60 with alopecia areata. Some clones in this sample may be carry-over from other donors' samples. The sample consisted of whole blood, taken in connection with sensitization to the hapten diphenylcyclopropenone (DPC).

CDR3 coding DNA: TGTGCCAGTGGGGGGAGGGGGATCGATGAAAAACTGTTTTTT. This sequence encodes CASGGRGIDEKLFF. The chain is built from TRBV6-5 and TRBJ1-4; tentative D call: TRBD1 (6 bases). This CDR3 is 14 amino acids long. From germline, CDR1 is MNHEY and CDR2 SVGAGI. Trimming took off 9 bases at V and 6 bases at J, with 17 bases between the two ends.